A selection of T cell receptor beta chains follows, all from one sample in a study of blood T cells in healthy people across ages. TCRdb re-called the 5' RACE reads through MiXCR, storing one row per CDR3 protein. This table has 1.5 million to 1.9 million distinct CDR3 sequences, roughly two fifths appearing once. The sequenced sample consisted of blood. These receptors were collected from a woman aged 18 to 35 in good health. CDR3s include the opening cysteine and the closing phenylalanine or tryptophan. The order of the fields is clone size, J gene, D gene, V gene, CDR3 DNA, CDR3 protein. A D gene is named only where the DNA matches it firmly. The size field is filled for only some rows; it gives once, few, many or a size class.

clone size: -; J gene: TRBJ2-7; D gene: -; V gene: TRBV7-2; CDR3 DNA: TGTGCCAGCAGCGGCGTCCGGACAGCGTTCTGCGAGCAGTACTTC; CDR3 protein: CASSGVRTAFCEQYF
clone size: -; J gene: TRBJ1-5; D gene: -; V gene: TRBV5-1; CDR3 DNA: TGCGCCAGCAGCCCGGACAGCCCCACACAGCCCCAGCATTTT; CDR3 protein: CASSPDSPTQPQHF
clone size: -; J gene: TRBJ2-5; D gene: TRBD1; V gene: TRBV7-2; CDR3 DNA: TGTGCCAGCAGCACAAGGACAGGTACCCAAGAGACCCAGTACTTC; CDR3 protein: CASSTRTGTQETQYF
clone size: -; J gene: TRBJ2-7; D gene: -; V gene: TRBV6-2/TRBV6-3; CDR3 DNA: TGTGCCAGCAGCGCCGGGAACCAGTACTTC; CDR3 protein: CASSAGNQYF
clone size: -; J gene: TRBJ1-2; D gene: -; V gene: TRBV11-3; CDR3 DNA: TGTGCCAGCAGCCCGCATAGGACAGATTCTCGAAACTATGGCTACACCTTC; CDR3 protein: CASSPHRTDSRNYGYTF
clone size: few; J gene: TRBJ2-5; D gene: TRBD2; V gene: TRBV4-1; CDR3 DNA: TGCGCCAGCAGGGAGACTAGCGGCCGAAGAGAGACCCAGTACTTC; CDR3 protein: CASRETSGRRETQYF
clone size: few; J gene: TRBJ1-1; D gene: TRBD1; V gene: TRBV20-1; CDR3 DNA: TGCAGTGCCTTACAGGGGGCGAGCACTGAAGCTTTCTTT; CDR3 protein: CSALQGASTEAFF
clone size: -; J gene: TRBJ2-3; D gene: TRBD2; V gene: TRBV12-3/TRBV12-4; CDR3 DNA: TGTGCCAGCAGTAGGCACAGGGGCTCTCGAGCGGGAGGGTTCACAGATACGCAGTATTTT; CDR3 protein: CASSRHRGSRAGGFTDTQYF
clone size: few; J gene: TRBJ1-2; D gene: -; V gene: TRBV10-3; CDR3 DNA: TGTGCCATCAGTGAGTCGACTCTGGGCAACACCCACTATGGCTACACCTTC; CDR3 protein: CAISESTLGNTHYGYTF
clone size: few; J gene: TRBJ2-1; D gene: TRBD2; V gene: TRBV4-2; CDR3 DNA: TGTGCCAGCAGCCAACTATACGGCGGGAGGGCGAACAATGAGCAGTTCTTC; CDR3 protein: CASSQLYGGRANNEQFF
clone size: -; J gene: TRBJ2-7; D gene: TRBD2; V gene: TRBV28; CDR3 DNA: TGTGCCAGCAGTACCGGGACTAGCAACCACGAGCAGTACTTC; CDR3 protein: CASSTGTSNHEQYF
clone size: -; J gene: TRBJ2-7; D gene: TRBD1; V gene: TRBV11-1; CDR3 DNA: TGTGCCAGCAGCTTAGCCTCTGGGACAGGGGGATCCTACGAGCAGTACTTC; CDR3 protein: CASSLASGTGGSYEQYF
clone size: -; J gene: TRBJ2-3; D gene: -; V gene: TRBV29-1; CDR3 DNA: TGCAGCGTTGAGAGTGCGTCAGATACGCAGTATTTT; CDR3 protein: CSVESASDTQYF
clone size: -; J gene: TRBJ2-5; D gene: TRBD2; V gene: TRBV28; CDR3 DNA: TGTGCCAGCAGTTTTCGGACTAGCGGGAGAGAGGTCGATGAGCAGTACTTC; CDR3 protein: CASSFRTSGREVDEQYF
clone size: -; J gene: TRBJ2-3; D gene: -; V gene: TRBV5-1; CDR3 DNA: TGCGCCAGCCAAGGCCTCCCCAGCACAGATACGCAGTATTTT; CDR3 protein: CASQGLPSTDTQYF
clone size: -; J gene: TRBJ2-7; D gene: -; V gene: TRBV10-3; CDR3 DNA: TGTGCCATCAGGGGGGAAGGTCTTTCCGCGGAGCAGTACTTC; CDR3 protein: CAIRGEGLSAEQYF
clone size: few; J gene: TRBJ1-1; D gene: -; V gene: TRBV7-6; CDR3 DNA: TGTGCCAGCACCGAGACCCCGGCCGATTACACTGAAGCTTTCTTT; CDR3 protein: CASTETPADYTEAFF
clone size: -; J gene: TRBJ2-6; D gene: TRBD2; V gene: TRBV20-1; CDR3 DNA: TGCAGTGCTAGAGCCCCGGGACTAGCTTACTCTGGGGCCAACGTCCTGACTTTC; CDR3 protein: CSARAPGLAYSGANVLTF
clone size: -; J gene: TRBJ2-7; D gene: TRBD1; V gene: TRBV2; CDR3 DNA: TGTGCCAGCAGTGGGGGGGATGGACAGGGAAACTACGAGCAGTACTTC; CDR3 protein: CASSGGDGQGNYEQYF
clone size: few; J gene: TRBJ1-4; D gene: TRBD1; V gene: TRBV4-3; CDR3 DNA: TGCGCCAGCAGCCAAGAAGGACAGGGGGGTAATGAAAAACTGTTTTTT; CDR3 protein: CASSQEGQGGNEKLFF
clone size: -; J gene: TRBJ1-3; D gene: -; V gene: TRBV7-2; CDR3 DNA: TGTGCCAGCAGCCCCTACGGTAGGGCAGGGGCCTCTGGAAACACCATATATTTT; CDR3 protein: CASSPYGRAGASGNTIYF
clone size: few; J gene: TRBJ1-2; D gene: TRBD1; V gene: TRBV3-1; CDR3 DNA: TGTGCCAGCAGCCAGGGACAGGGGGCGGATGGCTACACCTTC; CDR3 protein: CASSQGQGADGYTF
clone size: -; J gene: TRBJ1-5; D gene: TRBD1; V gene: TRBV3-1; CDR3 DNA: TGTGCCAGCAGCCTGGGACAGGGGTCGCCCCAGCATTTT; CDR3 protein: CASSLGQGSPQHF
clone size: -; J gene: TRBJ2-4; D gene: -; V gene: TRBV10-3; CDR3 DNA: TGTGCCATCAATGGCGGACTAGCCAAAAACATTCAGTACTTC; CDR3 protein: CAINGGLAKNIQYF
clone size: -; J gene: TRBJ1-1; D gene: -; V gene: TRBV29-1; CDR3 DNA: TGCAGCGTCGGACTGGTTATGAACACTGAAGCTTTCTTT; CDR3 protein: CSVGLVMNTEAFF
clone size: -; J gene: TRBJ2-1; D gene: -; V gene: TRBV7-2; CDR3 DNA: TGTGCCAGCAGCTTAGCCTATGGGGGAGCGTTGGATGAGCAGTTCTTC; CDR3 protein: CASSLAYGGALDEQFF
clone size: -; J gene: TRBJ2-1; D gene: -; V gene: TRBV5-1; CDR3 DNA: TGCGCCAGCAGCTTGGTGACTATGGGCAATGGGCAGTTCTTC; CDR3 protein: CASSLVTMGNGQFF
clone size: few; J gene: TRBJ2-1; D gene: -; V gene: TRBV7-3; CDR3 DNA: TGTGCCAGCAGCTTAACGATCGCCAGGTACAATGAGCAGTTCTTC; CDR3 protein: CASSLTIARYNEQFF
clone size: few; J gene: TRBJ2-1; D gene: -; V gene: TRBV20-1; CDR3 DNA: TGCAGTGTACTCATGAGCTCCTACAATGAGCAGTTCTTC; CDR3 protein: CSVLMSSYNEQFF